The 4 T cell receptor beta chains below come from one sample, sequenced in a study of blood T cell repertoires in COVID-19. The method was immunoSEQ multiplex PCR; TCRdb's version includes in-frame clones alone and lacks a portion of them. The sample has 200,000 to 250,000 clones, around 84% seen once. The sample comprised PBMCs or T cells enriched from blood (not recorded which). The receptors were gathered from a woman between 40 and 55 years old who had recovered from COVID-19.

The chain is built from TRBV4-1 and TRBJ2-1, with D possibly being TRBD2 (6 bases). Germline assignment: CDR1 MGHRA and CDR2 YSYEKL. This CDR3 comprises 14 residues. V lost 3 bases and J 9 bases, leaving 15 bases between the germline ends. CDR3 nucleotide sequence: TGCGCCAGCAGCCACGTCCCGGGGGTGGGTGAGCAGTTCTTC. This codes for CASSHVPGVGEQFF.

The V gene is TRBV15, the J gene TRBJ2-7, with D unclear. CDR3 length: 16 residues. V lost 0 bases, J lost 2 bases, and 14 bases lay in between. CDR1 is LNHNV and CDR2 is YYDKDF in the germline V gene (reference sequence). The CDR3 coding sequence is TGTGCCACCAGCAGAGACACGATAAACAGAGCCTACGAGCAGTACGTC. It specifies CATSRDTINRAYEQYV.

V and J are TRBV7-9 and TRBJ1-4; D is possibly TRBD1 (5 bases). Germline CDR1 and CDR2: SEHNR and FQNEAQ (reference sequence). The germline V and J ends were trimmed by 7 bases and 6 bases, with 15 bases remaining between them. The CDR3 is 14 residues long. CDR3 in DNA: TGTGCCAGCACCCGATCGGACAATTATGAAAAACTGTTTTTT. Translating it yields CASTRSDNYEKLFF.

The chain is built from TRBV12-1 and TRBJ1-5; TRBD1, the table's D call, lacks a check against the DNA. TRBV12-1 is a known pseudogene. The CDR3 runs 18 residues. This CDR3 is CASSSQTADPYSNQPQHF. CDR3 in DNA: TGTGCCAGCAGCTCGCAGACAGCCGATCCCTATAGCAATCAGCCCCAGCATTTT.